This entry concerns a single T cell receptor beta chain. Its antigen is undetermined. The data are from a study of cytomegalovirus exposure and HLA in healthy donors. The CDR3 has 17 residues. Germline V gives CDR1 SGHVS, CDR2 FNYEAQ. Trimming at V came to 4 bases and at J to 0 bases, leaving 5 bases not matched to a gene. The PCR contained 60 Vbeta and 13 Jbeta primers. The assay was immunoSEQ multiplex PCR, and TCRdb's table has in-frame clones only and misses some. The sample holds about 210,000 clones, about 75% seen once. General observations from the study: HLA restriction was apparent for most CMV-associated TCR beta chains in a later analysis. Sequences of the TCR beta chain were said to predict the HLA-A and HLA-B alleles of most subjects accurately. A previous analysis found most TCR beta V segments productive roughly 87% or roughly 30% of the time.

The source material was PBMCs. This sequence originates from a male donor in good health and CMV-seronegative. This chain links TRBV7-6 with TRBJ2-1; 11 positions match TRBD2. This chain's CDR3 is CASSSRTSGLSYNEQFF. In DNA form, the CDR3 reads TGTGCCAGCAGCTCAAGGACTAGCGGGCTCTCCTACAATGAGCAGTTCTTC. Full variable domain (remainder filled in from reference TRBV7-6 and TRBJ2-1): GAGVSQSPRYKVTKRGQDVALRCDPISGHVSLYWYRQALGQGPEFLTYFNYEAQQDKSGLPNDRFSAERPEGSISTLTIQRTEQRDSAMYRCASSSRTSGLSYNEQFFGPGTRLTVL.